These 3 T cell receptor beta chains originate from one sample sequenced in a study of cytomegalovirus exposure and HLA in healthy donors. The primer mix had 60 Vbeta and 13 Jbeta primers. This table comes from immunoSEQ multiplex PCR, and its TCRdb copy is limited to in-frame clones, with some not included. This table holds 100,000 to 140,000 clones, 82% found once. The sample taken for sequencing was PBMCs. Receptors originate from a man aged 30 to 39 in good health and CMV-seropositive.

This clone occurred once. The chain links TRBV12-5 to TRBJ2-5; 12 nucleotides match TRBD2. The germline gives CDR1 LGHNT, CDR2 FRNRAP. The CDR3 totals 15 residues. V lost 1 base and J lost 5; bases outside the gene matches: 2. CDR3 residues: CASGLGLAGVETQYF. In DNA form, the CDR3 reads TGTGCTAGTGGTTTGGGACTAGCGGGGGTGGAGACCCAGTACTTC.

CDR3 protein: CASSLRRDREKLFF. The CDR3 nucleotides are TGTGCCAGCAGCTTACGGAGGGACAGGGAAAAACTGTTTTTT. The chain joins TRBV7-2 to TRBJ1-4; 8 nucleotides match TRBD1. CDR3 length: 14 residues. Germline V gene data show CDR1 as SGHTA and CDR2 as FQGNSA. The trim removed 2 bases at V and 8 bases at J, leaving 4 bases unmatched. Looking up the rest from reference TRBV7-2 and TRBJ1-4 gives the full variable domain: GAGVSQSPSNKVTEKGKDVELRCDPISGHTALYWYRQSLGQGLEFLIYFQGNSAPDKSGLPSDRFSAERTGGSVSTLTIQRTQQEDSAVYLCASSLRRDREKLFFGSGTQLSVL.

This clone was detected only once. CDR3 protein: CASRDSVYGYTF. The DNA of the CDR3 is TGCGCCAGCAGGGACTCGGTCTATGGCTACACCTTC. The V call is TRBV5-1, the J call TRBJ1-2; unclear D gene. Germline V gene sequence: CDR1 SGHRS, CDR2 YFSETQ. Trimming shortened V by 5 bases and J by 4 bases, and 9 bases separated the two germline ends. The CDR3 loop spans 12 amino acids.